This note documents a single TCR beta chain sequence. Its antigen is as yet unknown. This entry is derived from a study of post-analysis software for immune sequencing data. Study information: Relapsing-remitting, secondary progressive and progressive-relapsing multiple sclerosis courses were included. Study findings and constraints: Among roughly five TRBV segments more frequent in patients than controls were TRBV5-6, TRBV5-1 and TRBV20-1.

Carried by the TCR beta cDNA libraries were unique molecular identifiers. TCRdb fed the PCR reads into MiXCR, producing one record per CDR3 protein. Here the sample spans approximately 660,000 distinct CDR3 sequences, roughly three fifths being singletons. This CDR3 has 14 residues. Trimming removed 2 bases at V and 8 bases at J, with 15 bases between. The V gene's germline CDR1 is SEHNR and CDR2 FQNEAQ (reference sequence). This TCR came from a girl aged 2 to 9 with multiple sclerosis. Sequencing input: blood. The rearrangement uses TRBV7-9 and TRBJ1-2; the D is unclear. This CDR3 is CASSLFADRMGYTF. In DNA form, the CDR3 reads TGTGCCAGCAGCTTATTCGCAGATCGCATGGGCTACACCTTC. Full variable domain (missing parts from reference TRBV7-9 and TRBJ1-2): DTGVSQNPRHKITKRGQNVTFRCDPISEHNRLYWYRQTLGQGPEFLTYFQNEAQLEKSRLLSDRFSAERPKGSFSTLEIQRTEQGDSAMYLCASSLFADRMGYTFGSGTRLTVV.